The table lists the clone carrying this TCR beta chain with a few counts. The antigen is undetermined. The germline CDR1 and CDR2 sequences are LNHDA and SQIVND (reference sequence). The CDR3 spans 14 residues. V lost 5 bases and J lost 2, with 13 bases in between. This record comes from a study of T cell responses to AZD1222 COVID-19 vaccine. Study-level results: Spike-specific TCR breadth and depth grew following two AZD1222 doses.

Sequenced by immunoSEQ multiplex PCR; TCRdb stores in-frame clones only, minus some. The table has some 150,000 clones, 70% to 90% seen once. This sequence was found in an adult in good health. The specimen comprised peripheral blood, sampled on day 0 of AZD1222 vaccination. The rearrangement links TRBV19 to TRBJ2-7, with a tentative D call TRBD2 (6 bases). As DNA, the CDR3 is TGTGCCAGTAGTGGGGACTCAGCACCCTACGAGCAGTACTTC. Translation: CASSGDSAPYEQYF.